The clone carrying this T cell receptor (beta chain) was found once. This entry is derived from a study of blood T cell repertoires in COVID-19. Study background: Samples came from the United States, Italy and Spain, spanning acute and convalescent COVID-19. Sample material is recorded as cDNA or gDNA derived from T cells, B-cell-depleted T cells, or PBMCs.

The authors' processing: How many nucleated cells were present was estimated from reference gene primer amplification. Produced via immunoSEQ multiplex PCR; TCRdb's table is partial and in-frame only. For V, J and clone size, that table is used; D and trimming come from the DNA. The table shows roughly 110,000 clones, with about 87% occurring only once. The CDR3 is 13 amino acids. Trimming took off 4 bases at V and 5 bases at J, with 11 bases between the two ends. CDR1 and CDR2 from the germline V gene are MNHEY and SMNVEV (reference sequence). The sequenced material came from peripheral blood. The chain links TRBV27 to TRBJ1-2; TRBD1 is a possible D gene (5 bases). The TCR was taken from a woman between 50 and 59 years old with acute or convalescent COVID-19. The CDR3 nucleotides read TGTGCCAGCAGTTATGGGGGGGGGTATGGCTACACCTTC. Its protein is CASSYGGGYGYTF.